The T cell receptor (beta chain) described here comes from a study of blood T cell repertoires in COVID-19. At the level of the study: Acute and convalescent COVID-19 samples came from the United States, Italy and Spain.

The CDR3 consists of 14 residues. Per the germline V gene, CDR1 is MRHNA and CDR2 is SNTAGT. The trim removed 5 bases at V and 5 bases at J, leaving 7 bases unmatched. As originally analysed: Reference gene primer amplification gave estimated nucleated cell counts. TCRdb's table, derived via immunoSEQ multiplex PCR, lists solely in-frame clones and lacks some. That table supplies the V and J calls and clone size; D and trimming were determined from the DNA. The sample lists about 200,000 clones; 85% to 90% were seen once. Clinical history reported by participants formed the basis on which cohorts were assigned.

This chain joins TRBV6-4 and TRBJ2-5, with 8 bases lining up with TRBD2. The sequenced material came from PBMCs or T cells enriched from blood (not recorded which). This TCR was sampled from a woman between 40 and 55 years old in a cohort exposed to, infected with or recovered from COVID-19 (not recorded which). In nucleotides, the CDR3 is TGTGCCAGCAGTCCCGGCGGGGGGCAGGAGACCCAGTACTTC. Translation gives CASSPGGGQETQYF.